This TCR beta chain was recorded in a study of T cell changes during pregnancy in multiple sclerosis. CDR3 size: 15 residues. V was clipped by 1 base and J by 5 bases, with 14 bases between them. Repertoires were generated with immunoSEQ multiplex PCR, while TCRdb's copy carries only in-frame clones and drops some. This sample carries 50,000 to 60,000 clones, 80% to 95% of them seen once, and the ten largest clones take about 0.28%. This TCR came from a female donor with multiple sclerosis, enrolled in a pregnancy study. This rearrangement joins TRBV23-1 to TRBJ2-5, with a weak D call TRBD2 (6 bases). TRBV23-1 is filed as an ORF, its function uncertain. Material: CD4+ T cells from peripheral blood mononuclear cells, obtained in the second trimester of pregnancy. The CDR3 coding sequence is TGCGCCAGCAGTCAATTAGACTGGGACTCGGAGACCCAGTACTTC. It encodes CASSQLDWDSETQYF.